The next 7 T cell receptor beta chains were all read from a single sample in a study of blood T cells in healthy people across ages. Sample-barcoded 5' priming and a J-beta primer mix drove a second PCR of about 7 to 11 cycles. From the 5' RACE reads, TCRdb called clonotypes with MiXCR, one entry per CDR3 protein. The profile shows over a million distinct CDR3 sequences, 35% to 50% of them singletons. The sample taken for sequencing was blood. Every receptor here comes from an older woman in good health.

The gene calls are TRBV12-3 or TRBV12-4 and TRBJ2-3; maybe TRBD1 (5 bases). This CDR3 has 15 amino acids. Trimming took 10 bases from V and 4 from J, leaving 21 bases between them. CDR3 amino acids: CATKGRPPRADTQYF. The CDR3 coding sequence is TGTGCCACCAAAGGTAGACCGCCCAGGGCAGATACGCAGTATTTT.

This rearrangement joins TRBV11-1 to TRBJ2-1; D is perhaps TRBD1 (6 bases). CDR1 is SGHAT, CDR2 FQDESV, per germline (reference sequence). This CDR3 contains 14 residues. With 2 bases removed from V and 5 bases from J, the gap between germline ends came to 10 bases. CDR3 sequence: CASSLRQANNEQFF. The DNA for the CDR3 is TGTGCCAGCAGCTTAAGACAGGCCAACAATGAGCAGTTCTTC.

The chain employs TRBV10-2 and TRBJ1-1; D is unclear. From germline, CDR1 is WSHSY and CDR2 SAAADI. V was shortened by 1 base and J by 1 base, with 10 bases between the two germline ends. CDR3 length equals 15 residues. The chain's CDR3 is CASSEYVTRNTEAFF. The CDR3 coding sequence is TGCGCCAGCAGTGAGTATGTCACAAGGAACACTGAAGCTTTCTTT.

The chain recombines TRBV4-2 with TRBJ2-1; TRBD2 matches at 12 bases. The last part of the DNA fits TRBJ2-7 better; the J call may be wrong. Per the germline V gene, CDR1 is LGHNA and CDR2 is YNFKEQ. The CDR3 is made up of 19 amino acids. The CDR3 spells CASSRRLAGESSSYKEQYF. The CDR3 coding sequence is TGTGCCAGCAGCCGACGACTAGCGGGAGAATCCAGCTCCTACAAGGAGCAGTACTTC.

In DNA, the CDR3 is TGTGCCAGCAGTCCCTGGACAGGATATAATGAAAAACTGTTTTTT. As protein: CASSPWTGYNEKLFF. The rearrangement uses TRBV27 and TRBJ1-4, with TRBD1 identical over 7 bases. This CDR3 is 15 amino acids long. Germline lookup yields CDR1 MNHEY and CDR2 SMNVEV (reference sequence). J lost 4 bases, V lost 5 bases, and 7 bases had no gene match.

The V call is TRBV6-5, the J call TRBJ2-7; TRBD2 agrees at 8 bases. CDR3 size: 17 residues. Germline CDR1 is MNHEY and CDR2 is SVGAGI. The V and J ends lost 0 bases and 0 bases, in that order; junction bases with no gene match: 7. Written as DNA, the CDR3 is TGTGCCAGCAGTTACTCGATCAGGCGGGGGGCCTCCTACGAGCAGTACTTC. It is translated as CASSYSIRRGASYEQYF.

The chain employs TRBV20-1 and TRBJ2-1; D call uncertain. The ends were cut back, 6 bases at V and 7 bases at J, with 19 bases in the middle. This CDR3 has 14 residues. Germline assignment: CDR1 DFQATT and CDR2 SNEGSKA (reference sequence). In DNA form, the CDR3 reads TGCAGTGCCCCCCCGAGGATTGGGTGGAATGAGCAGTTCTTC. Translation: CSAPPRIGWNEQFF.